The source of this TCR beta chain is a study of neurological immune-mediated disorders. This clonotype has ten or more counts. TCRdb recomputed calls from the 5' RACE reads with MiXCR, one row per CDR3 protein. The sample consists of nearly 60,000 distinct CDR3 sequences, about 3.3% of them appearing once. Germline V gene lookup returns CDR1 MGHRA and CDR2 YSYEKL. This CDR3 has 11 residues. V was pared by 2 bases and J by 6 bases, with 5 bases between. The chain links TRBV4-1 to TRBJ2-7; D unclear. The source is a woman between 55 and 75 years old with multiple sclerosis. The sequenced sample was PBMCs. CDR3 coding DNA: TGCGCCAGCAGCCAAATGGGCGAGCAGTACTTC. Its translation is CASSQMGEQYF.